One and the same sample provided the 13 T cell receptor beta chains below, sequenced in a study of beta chain features in type 1 diabetes. Study-level findings and limits: TCRB CDR3 length was moderately but significantly reduced in all four CD4+ subsets of Type 1 diabetes patients.

What was sequenced were expressed TCRB transcripts, since all of the isolated RNA had been reverse transcribed. Produced via immunoSEQ multiplex PCR; TCRdb's table is partial and in-frame only. The sample records roughly 180,000 clones, 7.8% being singletons. Their cognate antigens are unknown. Sequencing was carried out using central memory CD4+ T cells from blood. These receptors all come from a middle-aged woman with type 1 diabetes.

This clone appeared a few times. The chain employs TRBV2 and TRBJ1-1; maybe TRBD1 (6 bases). The CDR3 extends over 13 amino acids. The germline gives CDR1 SNHLY, CDR2 FYNNEI. Trimming took 8 bases from V and 6 from J, leaving 16 bases between them. The CDR3 protein is CASATGTTSEAFF. Written as DNA, the CDR3 is TGTGCCAGCGCTACCGGGACAACGTCTGAAGCTTTCTTT.

The gene calls are TRBV28 and TRBJ2-7; D may be TRBD2 (6 bases). Trimming stripped 4 bases from V and 4 bases from J, with 20 bases between. The germline V gene has CDR1 MDHEN and CDR2 SYDVKM. This CDR3 region has 16 residues. For the CDR3, the DNA is TGTGCCAGCAGTTCCTCCGGGGGTAGGGGCCGATACGAGCAGTACTTC. This sequence encodes CASSSSGGRGRYEQYF.

The V call is TRBV7-8, the J call TRBJ2-7, with 7 bases lining up with TRBD1. This CDR3 region has 14 residues. V lost 5 bases, J lost 9 bases, and 13 bases stayed unmatched. Germline V gene lookup returns CDR1 SGHVS and CDR2 FQNEAQ. As DNA, the CDR3 is TGTGCCAGCAGCCTCGGCGGACAGGCCTTTGTGCAGTACTTC. Its translation: CASSLGGQAFVQYF.

The chain couples TRBV28 to TRBJ1-1; maybe TRBD1 (5 bases). V lost 5 bases, J lost 3 bases, and 16 bases lay in between. Germline-derived CDR1 and CDR2 are MDHEN and SYDVKM. There are 15 residues in the CDR3. CDR3 bases: TGTGCCAGCAGTCCCGGAGGGGTTCGGCACACTGAAGCTTTCTTT. Translation gives CASSPGGVRHTEAFF.

This clone has a count of ten or more. The chain combines TRBV28 with TRBJ2-7, with a weak D call TRBD2 (6 bases). The CDR3 contains 13 residues. Trimming removed 8 bases from V and 5 bases from J, with 16 bases in between. The germline V gene encodes CDR1 MDHEN and CDR2 SYDVKM. The CDR3 is CASSGGSEDEQYF. As DNA, the CDR3 is TGTGCCAGCTCCGGGGGAAGTGAGGACGAGCAGTACTTC.

A few counts support this clone. The rearrangement links TRBV5-6 to TRBJ2-3, with 9 bases that match TRBD2. The ends lost 3 bases at V and 2 bases at J; junction bases unmatched: 16. This CDR3 spans 19 amino acids. Germline CDR1 SGHDT, CDR2 YYEEEE. CDR3 residues: CASSSAAVTSGYITDTQYF. The CDR3 nucleotides read TGTGCCAGCAGCTCGGCTGCGGTGACTAGCGGTTACATCACAGATACGCAGTATTTT.

This clone was observed a few times. This chain connects TRBV5-7 to TRBJ1-1; no reliable D call. TRBV5-7 is an open reading frame whose function is uncertain. V lost 1 base to trimming and J lost 3 bases, with 7 bases between them. CDR3 length equals 13 residues. CDR3 DNA sequence: TGTGCCAGCAGCTTGTCAGATCACACTGAAGCTTTCTTT. This codes for CASSLSDHTEAFF.

This clone has more than one count but fewer than ten. The V gene is TRBV19, the J gene TRBJ2-7; TRBD1 is a possible D gene (6 bases). V was cut by 2 bases and J by 3 bases, with 14 bases left in between. This CDR3 is 15 amino acids long. The germline gives CDR1 LNHDA, CDR2 SQIVND (reference sequence). CDR3 protein: CASSIRQEFVYEQYF. CDR3 DNA: TGTGCCAGTAGTATAAGACAGGAGTTTGTCTACGAGCAGTACTTC.

This clone has just a few counts. The genes are TRBV10-3 and TRBJ1-5; the D gene is possibly TRBD1 (6 bases). CDR1 ENHRY and CDR2 SYGVKD come from the germline V gene. The CDR3 loop spans 14 amino acids. V lost 2 bases and J 7 bases, leaving 12 bases between the germline ends. CDR3 sequence reads: CAISERTEGQPQHF. The CDR3 region has the DNA TGTGCCATCAGTGAGAGGACAGAGGGGCAGCCCCAGCATTTT.

This clone was observed a handful of times. The chain is built from TRBV27 and TRBJ1-2; 7 nucleotides agree with TRBD1. The CDR3 consists of 15 residues. Trimming cost V 5 bases and J 5 bases; bases outside gene matches: 11. Germline V gene lookup returns CDR1 MNHEY and CDR2 SMNVEV (reference sequence). CDR3 amino acids: CASSPRDSPWYGYTF. As DNA, the CDR3 is TGTGCCAGCAGTCCGAGGGACAGCCCTTGGTATGGCTACACCTTC.

The chain combines TRBV7-8 with TRBJ1-1, with a tentative D call TRBD1 (5 bases). The CDR3 has 14 amino acids. The germline CDR1 and CDR2 sequences are SGHVS and FQNEAQ. V dropped 2 bases and J dropped 6 bases, with 13 bases sitting between them. CDR3 nucleotides: TGTGCCAGCAGCTTAAGGGACTCGGGCTCTGAAGCTTTCTTT. It translates to CASSLRDSGSEAFF.

V and J are TRBV9 and TRBJ1-2; unclear D gene. Trimming removed 0 bases from V and 0 bases from J, with 9 bases in between. CDR3 length: 15 residues. Per germline, CDR1 SGDLS and CDR2 YYNGEE. This CDR3 reads CASSVGPGANYGYTF. Here the CDR3 DNA reads TGTGCCAGCAGCGTAGGGCCCGGAGCTAACTATGGCTACACCTTC.

This clone came up a few times. The chain employs TRBV5-1 and TRBJ1-6; TRBD1 agrees at 7 bases. CDR3 size: 15 residues. V trimming: 4 bases; J trimming: 8 bases; junction bases outside the gene matches: 9. CDR1 SGHRS and CDR2 YFSETQ come from the germline V gene. The CDR3 region is CASSRTQGRDSPLHF. The CDR3 DNA follows: TGCGCCAGCAGCCGCACACAGGGGAGAGATTCACCCCTCCACTTT.